This is a list of T cell receptor beta chains from one sample in a study of blood T cells in healthy people across ages. TCRdb re-called the 5' RACE reads through MiXCR, storing one row per CDR3 protein. The data show hundreds of thousands of distinct CDR3 sequences, about 30% seen once. Specimen: blood. Source of these receptors: a woman over 75 in good health. Both conserved end residues are part of each CDR3. A D gene is named only where the DNA matches it firmly. Not all rows give a size; the values are once, few, many and, for expanded clones, a class.

>TRBJ1-2|TRBV12-3/TRBV12-4|-|-
CASSLGSCYGYTF
TGTGCCAGCAGTTTGGGCAGCTGCTATGGCTACACCTTC
>TRBJ2-1|TRBV20-1|-|-
CSAWRAGYNEQFF
TGCAGTGCTTGGAGGGCTGGTTACAATGAGCAGTTCTTC
>TRBJ1-5|TRBV6-6|-|TRBD1
CASRYRGSNQPQHF
TGTGCCAGCAGGTACAGGGGAAGCAATCAGCCCCAGCATTTT
>TRBJ2-1|TRBV29-1|-|-
CSGGRASSSYNEQFF
TGCAGCGGTGGCAGGGCCTCTAGCTCCTACAATGAGCAGTTCTTC
>TRBJ1-1|TRBV14|-|TRBD1
CASSQRQGTWNTEAFF
TGTGCCAGCAGCCAAAGACAGGGGACTTGGAACACTGAAGCTTTCTTT
>TRBJ2-3|TRBV11-2|-|-
CASSGPSGATSTDTQYF
TGTGCCAGCAGCGGGCCGAGCGGTGCTACTAGCACAGATACGCAGTATTTT
>TRBJ1-2|TRBV6-5|many|-
CASSYTRQSYGYTF
TGTGCCAGCAGTTACACCCGACAGAGCTATGGCTACACCTTC
>TRBJ1-6|TRBV7-2|many|-
CASSLGNYNSPLHF
TGTGCCAGCAGCTTAGGCAACTATAATTCACCCCTCCACTTT
>TRBJ2-1|TRBV20-1|many|-
CSASGQSIAYDYNEQFF
TGCAGTGCTTCCGGTCAATCAATCGCGTACGACTACAATGAGCAGTTCTTC
>TRBJ2-5|TRBV27|many|-
CASSRQEGETQYF
TGTGCCAGCAGCCGACAAGAGGGGGAGACCCAGTACTTC
>TRBJ2-7|TRBV14|many|-
CASSTHRVEQYF
TGTGCCAGCAGCACCCACAGGGTCGAGCAGTACTTC
>TRBJ2-7|TRBV12-3/TRBV12-4|few|TRBD2
CASLWGGGTNEQYF
TGTGCCAGCCTCTGGGGCGGGGGGACGAATGAGCAGTACTTC
>TRBJ2-7|TRBV14|-|-
CASSQDLGLVYPIAEQYF
TGTGCCAGCAGCCAAGATCTGGGGCTTGTATACCCAATTGCGGAGCAGTACTTC
>TRBJ1-2|TRBV10-3|many|TRBD1
CAISESPGGLYGYTF
TGTGCCATCAGTGAGTCGCCAGGGGGCCTCTATGGCTACACCTTC
>TRBJ2-7|TRBV30|many|TRBD1
CAWSAPDRGFDEQYF
TGTGCCTGGAGCGCCCCGGACAGGGGGTTCGACGAGCAGTACTTC
>TRBJ2-7|TRBV7-9|few|-
CASRGGQSYEQYF
TGTGCCAGCAGGGGAGGACAGAGCTACGAGCAGTACTTC
>TRBJ2-3|TRBV5-1|many|-
CASSLTPVTSDTQYF
TGCGCCAGCAGCTTGACCCCCGTTACGTCAGATACGCAGTATTTT
>TRBJ1-2|TRBV6-5|many|-
CASSYLGRTTGYTF
TGTGCCAGCAGTTATTTGGGACGGACGACTGGCTACACCTTC
>TRBJ2-3|TRBV20-1|few|-
CSARDRRLGTDTQYF
TGCAGTGCTAGAGATCGAAGACTCGGCACAGATACGCAGTATTTT
>TRBJ2-2|TRBV11-1|-|TRBD1
CTSSLFRDRGTGELFF
TGTACCAGCAGCTTATTTCGGGACAGGGGTACCGGGGAGCTGTTTTTT
>TRBJ2-7|TRBV12-3/TRBV12-4|many|TRBD1
CASSPTGTGAEGQYF
TGTGCCAGCAGTCCGACCGGGACAGGGGCCGAGGGGCAGTACTTC
>TRBJ2-2|TRBV2|few|-
CASRRLTGGTGELFF
TGTGCCAGCAGGAGACTGACAGGAGGGACCGGGGAGCTGTTTTTT
>TRBJ1-2|TRBV4-2|few|-
CASSRPGGESANYGYTF
TGTGCCAGCAGCCGCCCCGGGGGGGAGAGTGCTAACTATGGCTACACCTTC
>TRBJ2-1|TRBV7-3|medium-sized|-
CASSSLGGVNEQFF
TGTGCCAGCAGCTCATTAGGAGGGGTAAATGAGCAGTTCTTC
>TRBJ2-7|TRBV25-1|many|-
CASSGLGDSAYEQYF
TGTGCCAGCAGTGGCCTCGGGGACTCGGCCTACGAGCAGTACTTC
>TRBJ2-7|TRBV6-2/TRBV6-3|many|-
CASKGEPNEQYF
TGTGCCAGCAAAGGTGAGCCCAACGAGCAGTACTTC
>TRBJ1-2|TRBV7-3|many|-
CASSTRTDNYGYTF
TGTGCCAGCAGCACGCGGACAGATAACTATGGCTACACCTTC
>TRBJ1-1|TRBV20-1|many|-
CSAVAQGRIGLNTEAFF
TGCAGTGCCGTCGCCCAGGGGCGAATAGGGCTGAACACTGAAGCTTTCTTT
>TRBJ1-6|TRBV27|many|TRBD1
CASSLGGTGTSPLHF
TGTGCCAGCAGTTTAGGTGGGACAGGGACTTCACCCCTCCACTTT
>TRBJ1-4|TRBV20-1|many|-
CSAQGPLTNEKLFF
TGCAGTGCCCAGGGCCCCTTAACTAATGAAAAACTGTTTTTT